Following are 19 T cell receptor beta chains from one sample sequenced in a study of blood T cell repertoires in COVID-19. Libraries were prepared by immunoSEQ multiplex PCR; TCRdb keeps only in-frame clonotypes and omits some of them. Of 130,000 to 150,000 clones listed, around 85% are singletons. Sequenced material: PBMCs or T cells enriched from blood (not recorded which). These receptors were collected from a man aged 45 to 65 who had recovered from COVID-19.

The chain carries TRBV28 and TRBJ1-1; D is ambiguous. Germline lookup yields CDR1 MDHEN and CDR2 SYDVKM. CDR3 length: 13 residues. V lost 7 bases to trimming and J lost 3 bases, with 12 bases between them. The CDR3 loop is CASTPGLDTEAFF. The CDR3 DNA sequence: TGTGCCAGCACCCCCGGGTTGGACACTGAAGCTTTCTTT. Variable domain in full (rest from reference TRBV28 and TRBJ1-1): DVKVTQSSRYLVKRTGEKVFLECVQDMDHENMFWYRQDPGLGLRLIYFSYDVKMKEKGDIPEGYSVSREKKERFSLILESASTNQTSMYLCASTPGLDTEAFFGQGTRLTVV.

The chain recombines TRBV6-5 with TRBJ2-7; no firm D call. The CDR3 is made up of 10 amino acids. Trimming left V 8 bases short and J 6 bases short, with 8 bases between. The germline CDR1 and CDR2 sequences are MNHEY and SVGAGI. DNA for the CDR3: TGTGCCAGCTCCCGACTCGAGCAGTACTTC. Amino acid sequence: CASSRLEQYF.

CDR3 bases: TGTGCCAGCAGCCGTATGGATACGCAGTATTTT. This translates into CASSRMDTQYF. The chain uses TRBV21-1 and TRBJ2-3; TRBD2, as called in the table, went unchecked against the DNA. TRBV21-1 is a pseudogene segment. CDR3 size: 11 residues.

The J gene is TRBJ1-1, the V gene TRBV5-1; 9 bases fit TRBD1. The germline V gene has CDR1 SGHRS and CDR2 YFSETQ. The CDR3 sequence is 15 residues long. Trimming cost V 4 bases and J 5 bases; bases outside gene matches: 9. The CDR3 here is CASSGGTGRGTEAFF. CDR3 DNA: TGCGCCAGCAGCGGCGGGACAGGGAGAGGGACTGAAGCTTTCTTT.

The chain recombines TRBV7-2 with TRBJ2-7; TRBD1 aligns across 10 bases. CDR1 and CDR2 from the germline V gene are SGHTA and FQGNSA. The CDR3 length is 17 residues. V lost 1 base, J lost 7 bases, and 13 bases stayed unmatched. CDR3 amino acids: CASSLGIPGTGEGEQYF. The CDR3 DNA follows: TGTGCCAGCAGCTTAGGCATCCCCGGGACAGGGGAGGGGGAGCAGTACTTC.

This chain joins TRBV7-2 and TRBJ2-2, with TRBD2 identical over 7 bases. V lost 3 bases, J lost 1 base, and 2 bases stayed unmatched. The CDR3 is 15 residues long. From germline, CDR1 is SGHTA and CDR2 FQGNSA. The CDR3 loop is CASSLRGMNTGELFF. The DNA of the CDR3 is TGTGCCAGCAGCTTGCGGGGGATGAACACCGGGGAGCTGTTTTTT.

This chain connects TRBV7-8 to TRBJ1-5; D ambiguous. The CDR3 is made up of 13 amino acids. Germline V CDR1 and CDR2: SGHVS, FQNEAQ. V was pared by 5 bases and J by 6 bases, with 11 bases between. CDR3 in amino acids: CASSRSLSQPQHF. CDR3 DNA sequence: TGTGCCAGCAGCCGATCCCTGAGTCAGCCCCAGCATTTT.

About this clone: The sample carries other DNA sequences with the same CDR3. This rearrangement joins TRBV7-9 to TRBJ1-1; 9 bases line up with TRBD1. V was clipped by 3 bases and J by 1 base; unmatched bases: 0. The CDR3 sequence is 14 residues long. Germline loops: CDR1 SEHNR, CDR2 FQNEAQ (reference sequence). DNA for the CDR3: TGTGCCAGCAGCTTGGGACAGGGGAACACTGAAGCTTTCTTT. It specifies CASSLGQGNTEAFF. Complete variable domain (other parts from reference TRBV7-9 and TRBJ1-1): DTGVSQNPRHKITKRGQNVTFRCDPISEHNRLYWYRQTLGQGPEFLTYFQNEAQLEKSRLLSDRFSAERPKGSFSTLEIQRTEQGDSAMYLCASSLGQGNTEAFFGQGTRLTVV.

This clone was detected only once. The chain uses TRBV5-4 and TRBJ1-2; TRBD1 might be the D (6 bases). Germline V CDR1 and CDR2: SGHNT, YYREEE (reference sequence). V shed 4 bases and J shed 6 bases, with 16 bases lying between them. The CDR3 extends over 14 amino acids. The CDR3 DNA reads TGTGCCAGCAGCGTGGGACAACCGCGCCATGGCTACACCTTC. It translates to CASSVGQPRHGYTF.

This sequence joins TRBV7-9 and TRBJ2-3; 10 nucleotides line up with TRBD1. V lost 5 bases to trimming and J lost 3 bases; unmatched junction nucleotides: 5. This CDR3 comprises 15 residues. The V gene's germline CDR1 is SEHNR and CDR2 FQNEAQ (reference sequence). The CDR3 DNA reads TGTGCCAGCAGCCCAAGGACAGGGGGAACAGATACGCAGTATTTT. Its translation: CASSPRTGGTDTQYF.

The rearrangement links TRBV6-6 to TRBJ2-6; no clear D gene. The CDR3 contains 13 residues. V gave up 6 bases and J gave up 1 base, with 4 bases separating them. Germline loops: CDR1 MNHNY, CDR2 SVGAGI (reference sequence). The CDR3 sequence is CASSTSGANVLTF. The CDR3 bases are TGTGCCAGCAGCACATCTGGGGCCAACGTCCTGACTTTC.

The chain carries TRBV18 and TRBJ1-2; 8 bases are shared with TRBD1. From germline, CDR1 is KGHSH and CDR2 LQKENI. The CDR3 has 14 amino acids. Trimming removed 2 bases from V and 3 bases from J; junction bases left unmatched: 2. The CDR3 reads CASSPTGGDYGYTF. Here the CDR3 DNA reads TGTGCCAGCTCACCAACAGGGGGGGACTATGGCTACACCTTC.

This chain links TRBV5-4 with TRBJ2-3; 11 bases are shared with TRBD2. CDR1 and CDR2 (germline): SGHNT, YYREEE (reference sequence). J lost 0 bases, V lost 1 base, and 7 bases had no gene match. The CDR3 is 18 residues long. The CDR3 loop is CASSLKVLAGGSTDTQYF. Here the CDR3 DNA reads TGTGCCAGCAGCTTGAAGGTTTTAGCGGGGGGGAGCACAGATACGCAGTATTTT.

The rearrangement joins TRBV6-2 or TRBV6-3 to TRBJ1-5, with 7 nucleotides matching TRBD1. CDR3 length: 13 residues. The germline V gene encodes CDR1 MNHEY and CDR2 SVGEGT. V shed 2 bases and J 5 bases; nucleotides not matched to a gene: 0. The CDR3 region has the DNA TGTGCCAGCAGTTACGGGACAGATCAGCCCCAGCATTTT. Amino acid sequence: CASSYGTDQPQHF.

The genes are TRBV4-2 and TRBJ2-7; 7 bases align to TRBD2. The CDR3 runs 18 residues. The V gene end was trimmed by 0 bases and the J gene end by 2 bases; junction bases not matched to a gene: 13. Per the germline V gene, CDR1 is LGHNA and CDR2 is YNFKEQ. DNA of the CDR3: TGTGCCAGCAGCCAAGAGGGCGGGATGGGACTACTAACCTACGAGCAGTACTTC. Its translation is CASSQEGGMGLLTYEQYF.

The CDR3 sequence is CASSQDLTKNYGYTF. As DNA, the CDR3 is TGTGCCAGCAGCCAAGATTTAACTAAAAACTATGGCTACACCTTC. This sequence joins TRBV3-1 (or the pseudogene TRBV3-2) and TRBJ1-2; D gene uncertain. From germline, CDR1 is LGHDT and CDR2 YNNKEL (reference sequence). The V gene lost 0 bases and the J gene lost 2 bases, with 10 bases spanning the gap. The CDR3 extends over 15 amino acids.

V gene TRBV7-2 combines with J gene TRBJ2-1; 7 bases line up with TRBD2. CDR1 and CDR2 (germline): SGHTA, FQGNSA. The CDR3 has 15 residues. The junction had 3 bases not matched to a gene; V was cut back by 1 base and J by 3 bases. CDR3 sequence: CASSLERGIYNEQFF. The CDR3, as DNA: TGTGCCAGCAGCTTAGAGCGGGGTATCTACAATGAGCAGTTCTTC.

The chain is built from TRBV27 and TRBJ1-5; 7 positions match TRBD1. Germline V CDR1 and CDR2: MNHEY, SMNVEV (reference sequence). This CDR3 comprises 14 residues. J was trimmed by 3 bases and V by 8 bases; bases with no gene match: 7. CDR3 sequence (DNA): TGTGCCAGCTCCGACGGGACAGACAATCAGCCCCAGCATTTT. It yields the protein CASSDGTDNQPQHF.

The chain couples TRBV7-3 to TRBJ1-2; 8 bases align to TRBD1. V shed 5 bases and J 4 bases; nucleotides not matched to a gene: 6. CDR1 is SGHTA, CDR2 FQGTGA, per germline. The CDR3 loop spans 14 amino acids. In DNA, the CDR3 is TGTGCCAGCAGCATCGGACAGGGAATCTATGGCTACACCTTC. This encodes CASSIGQGIYGYTF.